This T cell receptor beta chain was sequenced during a study of T cell repertoires in cytomegalovirus infection. MiXCR, applied by TCRdb to the reads, yields one record per CDR3 protein. The sample has 250,000 to 300,000 distinct CDR3 sequences, roughly 21% seen once. Study-wide findings and caveats: HLA-C-restricted, CMV-specific TCR beta clonotypes were dominant ex vivo.

This clonotype appeared once. The antigen is undetermined. Germline loops: CDR1 DFQATT, CDR2 SNEGSKA (reference sequence). V was shortened by 0 bases and J by 7 bases, with 16 bases between the two germline ends. The CDR3 runs 15 residues. This sequence was found in a human donor in good health (CMV status not recorded). Some clones in this sample may be carry-over from other donors' samples. The chain joins TRBV20-1 to TRBJ2-1; D unclear. The starting material was cultured PBMCs, obtained from culture after CMV antigen stimulation. In DNA, the CDR3 is TGCAGTGCTAGAGATCTGGCCACATGGACGAATGAGCAGTTCTTC. The encoded protein is CSARDLATWTNEQFF.